This T cell receptor beta chain was observed in a study of cytomegalovirus exposure and HLA in healthy donors. Study overall: T cells numbering around 180 million yielded approximately 120 million unique TCR beta sequences in an earlier analysis. Whole-study results and caveats: In a later analysis, parvovirus B19, influenza, CMV and Epstein-Barr virus appeared linked to several top co-occurrence clusters. Productive status was seen about 90% or about 30% of the time for most TCR beta V segments in an earlier analysis.

V was shortened by 4 bases and J by 1 base, with 6 bases between the two germline ends. This CDR3 has 14 amino acids. Germline V gene lookup returns CDR1 SGHRS and CDR2 YFSETQ. In the case of this clone: No antigen is known for it.

The PCR used 60 Vbeta and 13 Jbeta primers. Study processing details: Around 11 million shared chains were among 80 million or so unique TCR beta chains counted in a later analysis. Sequencing used immunoSEQ multiplex PCR; TCRdb keeps in-frame clones, though not all of them. V and J calls and clone size are copied from that table; D and trimming were computed from the DNA. In the table there are about 150,000 clones, 75% to 85% of which are singletons. V usage is TRBV5-1 and J usage is TRBJ1-6; D gene uncertain. This clonotype originated in a woman in her thirties or forties in good health and CMV-seropositive. The sample comprised PBMCs. The CDR3 protein is CASSRESYNSPLHF. The CDR3 coding sequence is TGCGCCAGCAGCCGGGAGTCCTATAATTCACCCCTCCACTTT.